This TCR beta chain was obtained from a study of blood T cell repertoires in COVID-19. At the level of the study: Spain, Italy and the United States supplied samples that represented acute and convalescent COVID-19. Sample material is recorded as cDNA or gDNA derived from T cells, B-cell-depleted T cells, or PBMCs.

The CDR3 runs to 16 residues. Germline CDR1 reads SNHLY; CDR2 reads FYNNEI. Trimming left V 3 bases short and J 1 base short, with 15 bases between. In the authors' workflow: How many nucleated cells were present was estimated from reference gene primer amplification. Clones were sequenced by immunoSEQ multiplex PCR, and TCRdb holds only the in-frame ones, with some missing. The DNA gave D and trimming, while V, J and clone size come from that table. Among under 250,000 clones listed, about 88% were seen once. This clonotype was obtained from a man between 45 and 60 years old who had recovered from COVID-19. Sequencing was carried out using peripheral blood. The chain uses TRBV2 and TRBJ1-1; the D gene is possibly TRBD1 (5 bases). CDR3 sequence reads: CASSDGRARGNTEAFF. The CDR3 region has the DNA TGTGCCAGCAGTGATGGGAGGGCAAGGGGGAACACTGAAGCTTTCTTT.